These 19 T cell receptor beta chains share one sample of origin, sequenced in a study of shared clonotypes between healthy human individuals. TCRdb's table, derived via immunoSEQ multiplex PCR, lists solely in-frame clones and lacks some. The repertoire holds about 1 million clones, with roughly 80% as singletons. The sequenced sample was memory CD4+ T cells sorted from blood. Subset reported: CD45RA-negative fraction. These receptor sequences come from a man aged 18 to 29 in good health.

The chain carries TRBV7-9 and TRBJ2-7; possible D gene TRBD1, 6 bases. From germline, CDR1 is SEHNR and CDR2 FQNEAQ (reference sequence). This CDR3 region has 13 residues. Between the trimmed V and J ends, which lost 2 bases and 5 bases, there was a span of 10 bases. DNA of the CDR3: TGTGCCAGCAGCTTACAACAGGGCCACGAGCAGTACTTC. Residues: CASSLQQGHEQYF. The full variable domain, in which reference TRBV7-9 and TRBJ2-7 provide the parts outside the CDR3, is DTGVSQNPRHKITKRGQNVTFRCDPISEHNRLYWYRQTLGQGPEFLTYFQNEAQLEKSRLLSDRFSAERPKGSFSTLEIQRTEQGDSAMYLCASSLQQGHEQYFGPGTRLTVT.

This clone was detected once. Other nucleotide sequences from this sample produce the same CDR3. The CDR3 sequence: CASSVGQGAYEQYF. The CDR3 nucleotides are TGTGCCAGCAGCGTAGGGCAGGGAGCCTACGAGCAGTACTTC. The J gene is TRBJ2-7, the V gene TRBV9, with D perhaps being TRBD1 or TRBD2 (5 bases each). Germline CDR1 reads SGDLS; CDR2 reads YYNGEE. This CDR3 is 14 amino acids long. V was clipped by 0 bases and J by 2 bases, with 9 bases between them.

The chain combines TRBV6-1 with TRBJ1-1; 9 bases agree with TRBD1. The germline V gene encodes CDR1 MNHNS and CDR2 SASEGT. J lost 4 bases, V lost 4 bases, and 13 bases had no gene match. The CDR3 runs to 17 residues. CDR3 sequence (DNA): TGTGCCAGCAGTGTAGACCCGGGACAGGGTAGGGGCACTGAAGCTTTCTTT. It yields the protein CASSVDPGQGRGTEAFF.

The chain has TRBV4-2 and TRBJ1-1; 11 nucleotides line up with TRBD1. Trimming cost V 4 bases and J 2 bases; bases outside gene matches: 6. Germline loops: CDR1 LGHNA, CDR2 YNFKEQ. The CDR3 extends over 16 amino acids. The CDR3 reads CASSRKGTGGNTEAFF. CDR3 DNA: TGTGCCAGCAGCCGGAAGGGGACAGGGGGTAACACTGAAGCTTTCTTT.

The chain couples TRBV11-2 to TRBJ2-5, with a tentative D call TRBD2 (5 bases). V dropped 5 bases and J dropped 9 bases, with 13 bases sitting between them. This CDR3 comprises 12 residues. Germline values: CDR1 SGHAT, CDR2 FQNNGV. The CDR3 loop is CASSPGERAQYF. CDR3 bases: TGTGCCAGCAGCCCTGGGGAGAGGGCCCAGTACTTC. Full variable domain (outside the CDR3, taken from reference TRBV11-2 and TRBJ2-5): EAGVAQSPRYKIIEKRQSVAFWCNPISGHATLYWYQQILGQGPKLLIQFQNNGVVDDSQLPKDRFSAERLKGVDSTLKIQPAKLEDSAVYLCASSPGERAQYFGPGTRLLVL.

Here the CDR3 DNA reads TGCGCCAGCAGCTTGAACAGGGGGAAGACTGAAGCTTTCTTT. Amino acids: CASSLNRGKTEAFF. The chain carries TRBV5-1 and TRBJ1-1, with 8 bases matching TRBD1. The germline CDR1 and CDR2 sequences are SGHRS and YFSETQ. The CDR3 extends over 14 amino acids. The ends lost 1 base at V and 5 bases at J; junction bases unmatched: 4.

The rearrangement joins TRBV30 to TRBJ2-5; D could derive from TRBD1 or TRBD2 (6 bases each). CDR1 GTSNPN and CDR2 SVGIG come from the germline V gene (reference sequence). The CDR3 consists of 15 residues. V shed 1 base and J shed 5 bases, with 17 bases lying between them. This CDR3 reads CAWSAMRGGRETQYF. The CDR3 DNA sequence: TGTGCCTGGAGTGCGATGCGTGGGGGGCGGGAGACCCAGTACTTC.

The genes are TRBV7-2 and TRBJ2-5; D tentatively fits TRBD1 or TRBD2 (7 bases each). The V end lost 6 bases, the J end lost 8 bases, and 25 bases lay between the germline ends. The germline gives CDR1 SGHTA, CDR2 FQGNSA. The CDR3 has 16 amino acids. CDR3 bases: TGTGCCAGCAGGCCCAGGGGGGGTGTGGGGTCTGAAACCCAGTACTTC. It is translated as CASRPRGGVGSETQYF.

On this clone: The junction departs from the called germline gene at one end, perhaps through a read error. V gene TRBV7-2 combines with J gene TRBJ2-3, with 12 bases aligning to TRBD2. CDR1 and CDR2 from the germline V gene are SGHTA and FQGNSA. This CDR3 has 15 residues. CDR3 bases: TGCGCCAGCAGCCCACGACTAGCGGGAGCTGATACGCAGTATTTT. Residues: CASSPRLAGADTQYF.

This clone occurred many times. The chain carries TRBV15 and TRBJ1-2; D may be TRBD1 (6 bases). V lost 1 base, J lost 1 base, and 7 bases lay in between. In germline, CDR1 is LNHNV, CDR2 YYDKDF (reference sequence). This CDR3 is 14 amino acids long. The CDR3 DNA sequence: TGTGCCACCAGCAGAGGGACAGATAACTATGGCTACACCTTC. Translating gives CATSRGTDNYGYTF.

In its sample, this clone was seen a few times. The chain joins TRBV2 to TRBJ2-1, with TRBD1 as a possible D gene (6 bases). The CDR3 length is 16 residues. V was cut by 2 bases and J by 6 bases, with 17 bases left in between. The germline V gene has CDR1 SNHLY and CDR2 FYNNEI. CDR3 loop: CASSEPGQYSINEQFF. The CDR3 nucleotides read TGTGCCAGCAGTGAACCCGGACAGTATAGCATCAATGAGCAGTTCTTC.

The chain joins TRBV5-1 to TRBJ2-1; D perhaps matches TRBD2 (5 bases). The germline V gene encodes CDR1 SGHRS and CDR2 YFSETQ. The length of the CDR3 is 15 residues. The V end was cut by 2 bases, the J end by 8 bases, with 17 bases between. The CDR3 nucleotides are TGCGCCAGCAGCTTTCTACCTGGACTGAGAGATGAGCAGTTCTTC. It specifies CASSFLPGLRDEQFF.

This chain uses TRBV10-3 with TRBJ1-5; D might be TRBD1 (5 bases). Trimming removed 0 bases at V and 6 bases at J, with 9 bases between. The CDR3 is made up of 14 amino acids. CDR1 and CDR2 from the germline V gene are ENHRY and SYGVKD. DNA of the CDR3: TGTGCCATCAGTGAGTCAGGGGCCGCTCAGCCCCAGCATTTT. Protein product: CAISESGAAQPQHF.

This chain joins TRBV19 and TRBJ1-2; possibly TRBD1 for D (6 bases). CDR3 size: 14 residues. Trimming left V 8 bases short and J 4 bases short, with 17 bases between. The germline V gene has CDR1 LNHDA and CDR2 SQIVND (reference sequence). The DNA of the CDR3 is TGTGCCAGTTGCGAACAGGGTTCAGGCTATGGCTACACCTTC. Amino acid sequence: CASCEQGSGYGYTF.

The chain uses TRBV28 and TRBJ2-2; D perhaps matches TRBD1 (5 bases). CDR1 MDHEN and CDR2 SYDVKM come from the germline V gene. Trimming took 7 bases from V and 3 from J, leaving 9 bases between them. The CDR3 runs to 13 residues. This chain's CDR3 is CASKQGYTGELFF. The DNA of the CDR3 is TGTGCCAGCAAGCAGGGATACACCGGGGAGCTGTTTTTT. Together with reference TRBV28 and TRBJ2-2, the CDR3 gives the full variable domain: DVKVTQSSRYLVKRTGEKVFLECVQDMDHENMFWYRQDPGLGLRLIYFSYDVKMKEKGDIPEGYSVSREKKERFSLILESASTNQTSMYLCASKQGYTGELFFGEGSRLTVL.

The chain joins TRBV5-1 to TRBJ1-1; D ambiguous. Deletions cut 2 bases from V and 0 bases from J, with 8 bases between. Per germline, CDR1 SGHRS and CDR2 YFSETQ. CDR3 size: 14 residues. CDR3 in amino acids: CASSFFSMNTEAFF. CDR3 DNA sequence: TGCGCCAGCAGCTTTTTCAGCATGAACACTGAAGCTTTCTTT.

This clone has more than one count but fewer than ten. No DNA is shown, since the ends of the CDR3 on it are uncertain; the CDR3 is the one TCRdb lists. The chain is built from TRBV5-4 and TRBJ2-6; the table calls TRBD1, which could not be checked here. The CDR3 adds up to 18 amino acids, both ends counted. CDR1 and CDR2 from the germline V gene are SGHNT and YYREEE (reference sequence). CDR3: CASTLPGQGTFGANVLTF.

The CDR3 protein is CASGLRQGDYTGELFF. CDR3 in DNA: TGTGCTAGTGGTCTTAGACAGGGAGATTACACCGGGGAGCTGTTTTTT. The chain carries TRBV12-5 and TRBJ2-2; 7 bases align to TRBD1. The V and J ends lost 5 bases and 3 bases, in that order; junction bases with no gene match: 9. Per germline, CDR1 LGHNT and CDR2 FRNRAP. The CDR3 covers 16 residues. Full variable domain (rest looked up from reference TRBV12-5 and TRBJ2-2): DARVTQTPRHKVTEMGQEVTMRCQPILGHNTVFWYRQTMMQGLELLAYFRNRAPLDDSGMPKDRFSAEMPDATLATLKIQPSEPRDSAVYFCASGLRQGDYTGELFFGEGSRLTVL.

To note about this clone: The junction departs from the called germline gene at one end, perhaps through a read error. This chain connects TRBV7-2 to TRBJ1-2; the D is unclear. Looked up from germline, CDR1 is SGHTA and CDR2 is FQGNSA. CDR3 length: 13 residues. The CDR3 DNA reads TGTGCCAGCAGCTTAAACGTTTTCTCTCACCCCGTCTTC. Translating gives CASSLNVFSHPVF.